This entry features one T cell receptor (beta chain) sequence. The sample comes from a study of T cell changes during pregnancy in multiple sclerosis. Using immunoSEQ multiplex PCR, the repertoire was profiled, and TCRdb retains in-frame clones only, with some absent. Of around 99,000 clones detected, 85% to 95% appear once; the ten largest clones hold less than 0.9%. Trimming pared 0 bases from V and 8 bases from J, leaving 13 bases between. Germline V lookup: CDR1 SGHTA, CDR2 FQGNSA. The CDR3 is 14 residues long. The material sequenced was peripheral blood, taken in the third trimester of pregnancy. The chain combines TRBV7-2 with TRBJ1-2; tentative D call: TRBD1 (6 bases). The clonotype was recovered from a female donor in good health, enrolled as a control in a pregnancy study. This CDR3 is CASSLAAGAIGYTF. Written as DNA, the CDR3 is TGTGCCAGCAGCTTAGCTGCAGGGGCGATCGGCTACACCTTC.